These 31 T cell receptor beta chains share one sample of origin, sequenced in a study of T cell responses to AZD1222 COVID-19 vaccine. Repertoires were generated with immunoSEQ multiplex PCR, while TCRdb's copy carries only in-frame clones and drops some. The sample includes under 110,000 clones, 90% seen only once; the top ten take less than 9.5%. The sequenced sample was peripheral blood, obtained 28 days after the second AZD1222 dose. The receptor set was obtained from an adult who received the AZD1222 COVID-19 vaccine.

This clone was picked up a small number of times. This sequence joins TRBV29-1 and TRBJ2-1; D unclear. The CDR3 runs 16 residues. Deletions cut 1 base from V and 2 bases from J, with 15 bases between. Germline-derived CDR1 and CDR2 are SQVTM and ANQGSEA. CDR3 residues: CSVEAPSRSTYNEQFF. The DNA of the CDR3 is TGCAGCGTTGAAGCACCCTCGCGGTCCACCTACAATGAGCAGTTCTTC.

This clone has only one observation. This sequence joins TRBV7-3 and TRBJ2-5, with a tentative D call TRBD1 (7 bases). The V and J ends lost 2 bases and 5 bases respectively, with 18 bases between them. In germline, CDR1 is SGHTA, CDR2 FQGTGA. The CDR3 consists of 16 residues. CDR3 bases: TGTGCCAGCAGCTTAGGCGGAGGGGGCTTCGGGGAGACCCAGTACTTC. Residues: CASSLGGGGFGETQYF.

The chain is built from TRBV24-1 and TRBJ2-3; 9 bases map to TRBD1. The germline CDR1 and CDR2 sequences are KGHDR and SFDVKD. This CDR3 is built from 15 residues. With V trimmed by 4 bases and J by 2 bases, 3 bases remained unmatched. CDR3 amino acids: CATSDRTGVTDTQYF. The CDR3 DNA reads as TGTGCCACCAGTGACAGGACAGGGGTCACAGATACGCAGTATTTT.

DNA of the CDR3: TGTGCCAGCAATCCACAGGGGGCGCAGGGGAACACTGAAGCTTTCTTT. This sequence encodes CASNPQGAQGNTEAFF. This chain joins TRBV27 and TRBJ1-1; 9 bases fit TRBD1. V lost 7 bases to trimming and J lost 1 base; unmatched junction nucleotides: 10. CDR1 and CDR2 from the germline V gene are MNHEY and SMNVEV (reference sequence). The CDR3 totals 16 residues.

V usage is TRBV6-6 and J usage is TRBJ2-7, with TRBD1 matching over 7 bases. Per germline, CDR1 MNHNY and CDR2 SVGAGI (reference sequence). The CDR3 is 13 amino acids. V trimming: 9 bases; J trimming: 6 bases; junction bases outside the gene matches: 11. The CDR3, as DNA: TGTGCCAGTCTACACGAAGAGGGGGCCGAGCAGTACTTC. This sequence encodes CASLHEEGAEQYF.

The chain uses TRBV3-1 (or the pseudogene TRBV3-2) and TRBJ2-7; unclear D gene. CDR1 and CDR2 from the germline V gene are LGHDT and YNNKEL (reference sequence). The CDR3 is made up of 11 amino acids. Trimming pared 6 bases from V and 9 bases from J, leaving 12 bases between. In nucleotides, the CDR3 is TGTGCCAGCAGATCGGCCACGGGGCAGTACTTC. Amino acids: CASRSATGQYF.

The chain carries TRBV19 and TRBJ2-7, with 12 positions matching TRBD1. The CDR3 totals 14 residues. In germline, CDR1 is LNHDA, CDR2 SQIVND (reference sequence). V was clipped by 7 bases and J by 6 bases; unmatched bases: 7. The DNA for the CDR3 is TGTGCCAGTAATATCGGGACAGGGGGCGGCGAGCAGTACTTC. Translation gives CASNIGTGGGEQYF.

The sample holds one count of this clone. This chain's CDR3 is CASSLRGGLGTDTQYF. DNA of the CDR3: TGCGCCAGCAGCTTGCGCGGGGGGCTCGGCACAGATACGCAGTATTTT. V and J are TRBV5-1 and TRBJ2-3; 8 nucleotides align to TRBD2. The CDR3 contains 16 residues. V lost 1 base, J lost 1 base, and 5 bases stayed unmatched. Germline assignment: CDR1 SGHRS and CDR2 YFSETQ. Variable domain in full (rest from reference TRBV5-1 and TRBJ2-3): KAGVTQTPRYLIKTRGQQVTLSCSPISGHRSVSWYQQTPGQGLQFLFEYFSETQRNKGNFPGRFSGRQFSNSRSEMNVSTLELGDSALYLCASSLRGGLGTDTQYFGPGTRLTVL.

The gene calls are TRBV11-1 and TRBJ1-1, with D maybe TRBD1 (5 bases). The CDR3 spans 15 residues. V dropped 6 bases and J dropped 2 bases, with 16 bases sitting between them. Per the germline V gene, CDR1 is SGHAT and CDR2 is FQDESV (reference sequence). The CDR3, as DNA: TGTGCCAGCAGAGGGGCACGTGGGCTCAACACTGAAGCTTTCTTT. It translates to CASRGARGLNTEAFF.

This chain links TRBV6-5 with TRBJ1-5; the match to TRBD1 covers 11 bases. Germline CDR1 and CDR2: MNHEY and SVGAGI. The V and J ends lost 6 bases and 2 bases, in that order; junction bases with no gene match: 3. CDR3 length equals 15 residues. CDR3 coding DNA: TGTGCCAGCAGCCCGGACAGGGGGCGCAATCAGCCCCAGCATTTT. Translating it yields CASSPDRGRNQPQHF.

The chain couples TRBV9 to TRBJ1-5; 10 bases map to TRBD1. Looked up from germline, CDR1 is SGDLS and CDR2 is YYNGEE. V shed 2 bases, J shed 8 bases, and the junction held 10 bases outside the gene matches. The CDR3 sequence is 16 residues long. The CDR3 DNA follows: TGTGCCAGCAGCGTTTTCCCTGACAGGGGGCGGGAGCCCCAGCATTTT. Translation gives CASSVFPDRGREPQHF. Looking up the rest from reference TRBV9 and TRBJ1-5 gives the full variable domain: DSGVTQTPKHLITATGQRVTLRCSPRSGDLSVYWYQQSLDQGLQFLIQYYNGEERAKGNILERFSAQQFPDLHSELNLSSLELGDSALYFCASSVFPDRGREPQHFGDGTRLSIL.

The V call is TRBV2, the J call TRBJ1-3; unclear D gene. The CDR3 covers 14 residues. The germline gives CDR1 SNHLY, CDR2 FYNNEI. V lost 4 bases to trimming and J lost 0 bases, with 7 bases between them. The chain's CDR3 is CASSGYHSGNTIYF. The CDR3 coding sequence is TGTGCCAGCAGTGGGTACCACTCTGGAAACACCATATATTTT.

This clone came up a few times. CDR3 bases: TGTGCCAGCAGCGCCGGGACTAGCGGTGTCGGGGAGCTGTTTTTT. It codes for CASSAGTSGVGELFF. This chain uses TRBV9 with TRBJ2-2, with 11 nucleotides matching TRBD2. The CDR3 has 15 amino acids. The germline V gene encodes CDR1 SGDLS and CDR2 YYNGEE. The V segment lost 3 bases and the J segment 7 bases; nucleotides outside the gene matches: 5.

With regard to this clone: No conserved phenylalanine or tryptophan ends this CDR3, so it is likely a read error. No DNA is shown, since the ends of the CDR3 on it are uncertain; the CDR3 is the one TCRdb lists. CDR3 sequence: CASSKALSTTGPK. The chain joins TRBV21-1 to TRBJ1-6; the DNA was not compared with TRBD1, the D call given in the table. TRBV21-1 is annotated as a pseudogene. Including both end residues, the CDR3 is 13 amino acids long.

The count of this clone is one. This rearrangement joins TRBV5-4 to TRBJ1-3, with D hard to call. Germline values: CDR1 SGHNT, CDR2 YYREEE (reference sequence). V was cut by 9 bases and J by 4 bases, with 11 bases left in between. The CDR3 has 12 residues. The DNA for the CDR3 is TGTGCCACCAAATCTGAGGGAAACACCATATATTTT. This codes for CATKSEGNTIYF.

The chain couples TRBV6-1 to TRBJ2-2, with 10 bases fitting TRBD1. This CDR3 is 15 amino acids long. The V and J ends lost 1 base and 4 bases, in that order; junction bases with no gene match: 0. Germline lookup yields CDR1 MNHNS and CDR2 SASEGT. The CDR3 nucleotides read TGTGCCAGCAGTGAAGGGACAGGGGGCACCGGGGAGCTGTTTTTT. Translating it yields CASSEGTGGTGELFF.

The CDR3 protein is CASSHGQGTNQPQHF. CDR3 coding DNA: TGCGCCAGCAGCCACGGACAGGGCACAAATCAGCCCCAGCATTTT. This rearrangement joins TRBV4-3 to TRBJ1-5, with 8 bases that match TRBD1. The CDR3 sequence is 15 residues long. The J segment lost 4 bases and the V segment lost 3 bases, leaving 5 bases of the junction unmatched. CDR1 and CDR2 from the germline V gene are LGHNA and YSLEER.

This chain joins TRBV30 and TRBJ1-5; 9 nucleotides agree with TRBD1. The CDR3 runs to 13 residues. Germline CDR1 reads GTSNPN; CDR2 reads SVGIG (reference sequence). Trimming at V came to 8 bases and at J to 7 bases, leaving 9 bases not matched to a gene. The CDR3 sequence is CAMGQGGGQPQHF. In nucleotides, the CDR3 is TGTGCCATGGGACAGGGAGGGGGGCAGCCCCAGCATTTT.

This rearrangement joins TRBV20-1 to TRBJ2-1; D not certain. This CDR3 is built from 10 residues. Germline assignment: CDR1 DFQATT and CDR2 SNEGSKA (reference sequence). The ends were cut back, 2 bases at V and 8 bases at J, with 4 bases in the middle. DNA for the CDR3: TGCAGTGCTAGATGGCATGAGCAGTTCTTC. Its protein product is CSARWHEQFF.

Worth noting for this clone: Other DNA sequences within the sample encode an identical CDR3. The chain joins TRBV6-5 to TRBJ2-7; tentatively, D is TRBD1 (5 bases). Per the germline V gene, CDR1 is MNHEY and CDR2 is SVGAGI. This CDR3 is 14 amino acids long. Trimming took off 0 bases at V and 3 bases at J, with 9 bases between the two ends. DNA for the CDR3: TGTGCCAGCAGTTACTCGACAGCGAGCTACGAGCAGTACTTC. Translation gives CASSYSTASYEQYF.

The chain combines TRBV6-2 or TRBV6-3 with TRBJ2-3; 15 bases align to TRBD2. CDR3 length: 18 amino acids. J was trimmed by 6 bases and V by 6 bases; bases with no gene match: 13. CDR1 and CDR2 (germline): MNHEY, SVGEGT. CDR3 DNA sequence: TGTGCCAGCAGCCCCCTGAGGGCTGGGACTAGCGGGGGGGATACGCAGTATTTT. Translating it yields CASSPLRAGTSGGDTQYF.

V is TRBV5-1 and J is TRBJ2-6; D uncertain. The CDR3 covers 17 residues. V lost 0 bases to trimming and J lost 1 base, with 11 bases between them. Germline CDR1 reads SGHRS; CDR2 reads YFSETQ. For the CDR3, the DNA is TGCGCCAGCAGCTTGGCCCCCCCCAGTTCTGGGGCCAACGTCCTGACTTTC. Its translation: CASSLAPPSSGANVLTF.

The chain carries TRBV7-2 and TRBJ1-1, with D perhaps TRBD1 (6 bases). V lost 2 bases and J lost 2, with 12 bases in between. The CDR3 extends over 15 amino acids. Germline CDR1 is SGHTA and CDR2 is FQGNSA. The CDR3, as DNA: TGTGCCAGCAGCTTACCGACAGGATCTAACACTGAAGCTTTCTTT. This codes for CASSLPTGSNTEAFF.

As DNA, the CDR3 is TGTGCCAGCAGCGCGCCTCTGACAGGGGGCATAGCAACTAATGAAAAACTGTTTTTT. Its protein is CASSAPLTGGIATNEKLFF. J is TRBJ1-4 and V is TRBV9, with 10 bases aligning to TRBD1. The germline gives CDR1 SGDLS, CDR2 YYNGEE. J lost 0 bases, V lost 3 bases, and 11 bases had no gene match. The length of the CDR3 is 19 residues.

This sequence joins TRBV2 and TRBJ1-2, with D maybe TRBD1 (5 bases). The germline V gene encodes CDR1 SNHLY and CDR2 FYNNEI. This CDR3 spans 12 amino acids. Trimming removed 6 bases from V and 7 bases from J, with 12 bases in between. The CDR3: CASRGGTAGYTF. The CDR3, as DNA: TGTGCCAGCAGGGGGGGGACGGCTGGCTACACCTTC.

The chain joins TRBV14 to TRBJ1-6, with 7 bases identical to TRBD1. This CDR3 is built from 17 residues. Losses at the gene ends were 0 bases for V and 7 bases for J; bases not matched to a gene: 9. Germline CDR1 and CDR2: SGHDN and FVKESK. CDR3 DNA sequence: TGTGCCAGCAGCCAAGACAGAGGACAGGCTGGAAATTCACCCCTCCACTTT. Translating it yields CASSQDRGQAGNSPLHF.

The genes are TRBV29-1 and TRBJ2-5; D remains ambiguous. Germline V gene data show CDR1 as SQVTM and CDR2 as ANQGSEA. V lost 5 bases and J lost 4, with 20 bases in between. The CDR3 has 15 residues. CDR3 sequence: CSVLVGLGVGETQYF. DNA for the CDR3: TGCAGCGTTTTGGTGGGGTTGGGCGTGGGAGAGACCCAGTACTTC. Drawing the rest from reference TRBV29-1 and TRBJ2-5, the complete variable domain is SAVISQKPSRDICQRGTSLTIQCQVDSQVTMMFWYRQQPGQSLTLIATANQGSEATYESGFVIDKFPISRPNLTFSTLTVSNMSPEDSSIYLCSVLVGLGVGETQYFGPGTRLLVL.

This chain joins TRBV4-2 and TRBJ2-1; 9 nucleotides line up with TRBD1. Germline-derived CDR1 and CDR2 are LGHNA and YNFKEQ. The CDR3 is 17 residues long. V shed 1 base, J shed 6 bases, and the junction held 10 bases outside the gene matches. CDR3 in amino acids: CASSQVSVQGARNEQFF. The CDR3 coding sequence is TGTGCCAGCAGCCAAGTTTCCGTACAGGGGGCCCGCAATGAGCAGTTCTTC.

The genes are TRBV9 and TRBJ2-1; either TRBD1 or TRBD2 may supply D (5 bases each). The V end was cut by 0 bases, the J end by 6 bases, with 10 bases between. The CDR3 is made up of 14 amino acids. Germline lookup yields CDR1 SGDLS and CDR2 YYNGEE. The chain's CDR3 is CASSVELGTNEQFF. The CDR3, as DNA: TGTGCCAGCAGCGTAGAGTTGGGGACCAATGAGCAGTTCTTC.

V usage is TRBV11-2 and J usage is TRBJ2-4, with 9 bases aligning to TRBD2. The junction had 6 bases not matched to a gene; V was cut back by 0 bases and J by 6 bases. Germline CDR1 and CDR2: SGHAT and FQNNGV. CDR3 length: 16 amino acids. The DNA for the CDR3 is TGTGCCAGCAGCTTAGATCGGGCGGGGGGGTCAAACATTCAGTACTTC. It specifies CASSLDRAGGSNIQYF.

The chain uses TRBV28 and TRBJ1-5; D gene ambiguous. CDR1 MDHEN and CDR2 SYDVKM come from the germline V gene. This CDR3 has 15 residues. The germline V and J ends were trimmed by 2 bases and 2 bases, with 10 bases remaining between them. The CDR3 sequence: CASSLPGYGNQPQHF. The CDR3 nucleotides read TGTGCCAGCAGTTTACCGGGGTATGGCAATCAGCCCCAGCATTTT.